The 28 T cell receptor beta chains below were found in one sample sequenced in a study of CD8 T cells in ankylosing spondylitis. In TCRdb, the 5' RACE reads were re-called with MiXCR into one record per CDR3 protein. The data show about 250,000 distinct CDR3 sequences, with around 8% seen just once and roughly 5% held by the top ten. The sequencing input was blood, either unsorted or a sorted T cell fraction (not recorded which). The receptor source for this set is a female donor with ankylosing spondylitis or in good health (not recorded which).

Ten or more counts support this clonotype. V is TRBV29-1 and J is TRBJ2-3, with 8 nucleotides matching TRBD1. CDR1 is SQVTM and CDR2 is ANQGSEA in the germline V gene. This CDR3 region has 16 residues. V was clipped by 1 base and J by 5 bases; unmatched bases: 11. CDR3 region: CSVEASKDRVGDTQYF. The CDR3 DNA reads as TGCAGCGTTGAAGCCTCGAAGGACAGGGTGGGAGATACGCAGTATTTT.

This clonotype was recorded at least ten times. The chain combines TRBV20-1 with TRBJ2-1; the D gene is possibly TRBD1 (6 bases). CDR1 DFQATT and CDR2 SNEGSKA come from the germline V gene (reference sequence). This CDR3 is built from 14 residues. With 1 base removed from V and 4 bases from J, the gap between germline ends came to 11 bases. The CDR3 DNA reads TGCAGTGCTAGAGTTCCGGGACAATACAATGAGCAGTTCTTC. Translating gives CSARVPGQYNEQFF.

This clonotype appeared many times. This CDR3 reads CSAKGQVDLEAFF. In DNA, the CDR3 is TGCAGTGCTAAAGGTCAAGTGGATCTTGAAGCTTTCTTT. The rearrangement uses TRBV20-1 and TRBJ1-1; D call uncertain. CDR1 is DFQATT and CDR2 is SNEGSKA in the germline V gene (reference sequence). The CDR3 runs to 13 residues. Trimming removed 4 bases at V and 7 bases at J, with 16 bases between.

This clonotype was recorded many times. In DNA form, the CDR3 reads TGCAGCGTTGCCGAGGGAAGGACTGAAGCTTTCTTT. It is translated as CSVAEGRTEAFF. This chain connects TRBV29-1 to TRBJ1-1; D not resolved. Germline lookup yields CDR1 SQVTM and CDR2 ANQGSEA. Trimming took 4 bases from V and 5 from J, leaving 11 bases between them. The CDR3 consists of 12 residues.

Ten or more counts support this clonotype. The junction does not match germline at one end; this may be a read error. The chain recombines TRBV5-5 with TRBJ2-4; D not certain. In germline, CDR1 is SGHKS, CDR2 YYEKEE (reference sequence). The CDR3 consists of 13 residues. The CDR3 is CASSLGELPKMDF. In nucleotides, the CDR3 is TGTGCCAGCAGCTTGGGCGAGCTCCCCAAGATGGACTTC. The variable domain in full, completed from reference TRBV5-5 and TRBJ2-4, reads DAGVTQSPTHLIKTRGQQVTLRCSPISGHKSVSWYQQVLGQGPQFIFQYYEKEERGRGNFPDRFSARQFPNYSSELNVNALLLGDSALYLCASSLGELPKMDFGAGTRLSVL.

This clonotype has ten or more counts. The chain couples TRBV29-1 to TRBJ2-3; 13 positions match TRBD2. This CDR3 comprises 14 residues. Trimming took 7 bases from V and 9 from J; bases not matched to a gene: 10. Germline V gene sequence: CDR1 SQVTM, CDR2 ANQGSEA. This CDR3 is CSARTSGRSGTQYF. In DNA form, the CDR3 reads TGCAGCGCAAGGACTAGCGGGAGATCAGGCACGCAGTATTTT.

This clonotype was recorded many times. Sequence at one end of the junction differs from germline and may be a read error. The chain joins TRBV20-1 to TRBJ2-1; D gene uncertain. This CDR3 comprises 13 residues. CDR1 DFQATT and CDR2 SNEGSKA come from the germline V gene (reference sequence). The CDR3 region has the DNA TGCAGTGCCAGAGGAGCCAGCTACAATGAGCAGTTCTTC. This gives the protein CSARGASYNEQFF.

A note on this clonotype: A read error may explain this, as a much larger clone is one base away. The genes are TRBV20-1 and TRBJ2-1; 7 bases fit TRBD2. The trim removed 5 bases at V and 4 bases at J, leaving 14 bases unmatched. CDR1 is DFQATT and CDR2 is SNEGSKA in the germline V gene (reference sequence). The CDR3 totals 16 residues. This CDR3 is CSAGALGSGDYNEQFF. The CDR3 coding sequence is TGCAGTGCTGGGGCCTTAGGAAGCGGGGATTACAATGAGCAGTTCTTC.

This clonotype was seen ten or more times. This chain connects TRBV27 to TRBJ2-7; D not certain. Trimming took off 6 bases at V and 2 bases at J, with 20 bases between the two ends. Germline V lookup: CDR1 MNHEY, CDR2 SMNVEV (reference sequence). The CDR3 length is 16 residues. The CDR3 DNA reads as TGTGCCAGCAGCTTGACTCCCTCAGGTCTCACCTACGAGCAGTACTTC. It is translated as CASSLTPSGLTYEQYF.

This clonotype came up many times. V is TRBV7-9 and J is TRBJ2-1; possibly TRBD1 or TRBD2 for D (6 bases each). Germline CDR1 SEHNR, CDR2 FQNEAQ (reference sequence). With 6 bases removed from V and 7 bases from J, the gap between germline ends came to 22 bases. The CDR3 is made up of 16 amino acids. The CDR3 here is CASSPSGGPLSNEQFF. The CDR3, as DNA: TGTGCCAGCAGTCCTAGTGGGGGGCCCCTTAGTAATGAGCAGTTCTTC.

This clonotype was seen many times. The gene calls are TRBV6-1 and TRBJ1-1, with unresolved D. The CDR3 runs 16 residues. Germline V CDR1 and CDR2: MNHNS, SASEGT. Trimming pared 5 bases from V and 0 bases from J, leaving 16 bases between. The CDR3 loop reads CASSPPGRVMNTEAFF. CDR3 in DNA: TGTGCCAGCAGTCCTCCGGGGAGGGTTATGAACACTGAAGCTTTCTTT.

This clonotype was counted at least ten times. The V and J genes are TRBV29-1 and TRBJ1-1, with TRBD1 as a possible D gene (6 bases). The CDR3 extends over 13 amino acids. Looked up from germline, CDR1 is SQVTM and CDR2 is ANQGSEA. The V and J ends lost 7 bases and 3 bases respectively, with 15 bases between them. CDR3 amino acids: CSASTGGDTEAFF. The CDR3 bases are TGCAGCGCATCGACAGGAGGGGACACTGAAGCTTTCTTT.

This clonotype was seen many times. This sequence joins TRBV20-1 and TRBJ2-7; 7 bases align to TRBD2. Germline CDR1 and CDR2: DFQATT and SNEGSKA (reference sequence). The CDR3 runs to 13 residues. Trimming took 6 bases from V and 6 from J; bases not matched to a gene: 11. CDR3 DNA: TGCAGTGCCCTCTCCGGCGGGAGAGGCGAGCAGTACTTC. This sequence encodes CSALSGGRGEQYF.

This clonotype was picked up many times. The V and J genes are TRBV20-1 and TRBJ2-7; 11 bases map to TRBD2. The ends lost 5 bases at V and 3 bases at J; junction bases unmatched: 9. CDR3 size: 15 residues. In germline, CDR1 is DFQATT, CDR2 SNEGSKA (reference sequence). CDR3 region: CSALHGTSGHYEQYF. The CDR3, as DNA: TGCAGTGCTTTGCACGGGACTAGCGGACACTACGAGCAGTACTTC.

A remark on this clonotype: Being one base from a much bigger clone, this may be a read error. V gene TRBV7-6 combines with J gene TRBJ2-6, with TRBD1 matching over 7 bases. Germline V CDR1 and CDR2: SGHVS, FNYEAQ. The CDR3 totals 17 residues. The CDR3 sequence: CVSSPGLAQGGANVLTF. The DNA for the CDR3 is TGTGTCAGCAGCCCAGGTCTAGCACAGGGGGGGGCCAACGTCCTGACTTTC.

There are many counts of this clonotype. The V and J genes are TRBV29-1 and TRBJ2-1; 9 positions match TRBD2. J gave up 4 bases and V 3 bases, and 1 base lay outside the gene matches. The CDR3 contains 13 residues. CDR1 and CDR2 (germline): SQVTM, ANQGSEA. CDR3 in DNA: TGCAGCGTTGACCTAGCGGGGTACAATGAGCAGTTCTTC. Residues: CSVDLAGYNEQFF.

This clonotype was seen many times. This sequence joins TRBV4-3 and TRBJ2-1, with TRBD1 as a possible D gene (6 bases). Trimming removed 4 bases from V and 7 bases from J, with 17 bases in between. The CDR3 covers 15 residues. The germline V gene has CDR1 LGHNA and CDR2 YSLEER. CDR3 bases: TGCGCCAGCAGCCTCATTGGGGGCGGCGTGAATGAGCAGTTCTTC. It specifies CASSLIGGGVNEQFF.

At least ten counts were recorded for this clonotype. This chain connects TRBV29-1 to TRBJ2-1, with D perhaps matching TRBD1 (6 bases). This CDR3 contains 15 residues. Trimming took 4 bases from V and 6 from J, leaving 19 bases between them. Germline V gives CDR1 SQVTM, CDR2 ANQGSEA. CDR3 region: CSVGSRGPRINEQFF. DNA for the CDR3: TGCAGCGTTGGGTCCAGGGGCCCACGTATCAATGAGCAGTTCTTC.

This clonotype has ten or more counts. This chain links TRBV12-3 or TRBV12-4 with TRBJ2-1; 12 bases are shared with TRBD2. CDR3 length: 14 residues. The trim removed 6 bases at V and 5 bases at J, leaving 2 bases unmatched. In DNA form, the CDR3 reads TGTGCCAGCAGGACTAGCGGGAGTCACAATGAGCAGTTCTTC. It is translated as CASRTSGSHNEQFF.

This clonotype was recorded at least ten times. The genes are TRBV10-3 and TRBJ2-3; 9 bases line up with TRBD2. The CDR3 covers 16 residues. V dropped 11 bases and J dropped 9; count of bases not matched to a gene: 21. The germline gives CDR1 ENHRY, CDR2 SYGVKD. The CDR3 nucleotides read TGTGCCGTCGAGGAGGCTAGCGGGACCCGGGGGGGGACGCAGTATTTT. Residues: CAVEEASGTRGGTQYF.

In its sample, this clonotype was seen many times. The chain employs TRBV20-1 and TRBJ1-5, with 10 bases lining up with TRBD1. Unmatched junction bases numbered 17, after V lost 7 bases and J lost 5 bases. The CDR3 runs to 17 residues. Germline V lookup: CDR1 DFQATT, CDR2 SNEGSKA (reference sequence). The CDR3 spells CSVIPGQGKEGYQPQHF. CDR3 nucleotide sequence: TGCAGTGTCATTCCGGGACAGGGGAAAGAGGGTTATCAGCCCCAGCATTTT.

This clonotype occurred many times. The chain carries TRBV4-1 and TRBJ1-4; 7 nucleotides line up with TRBD1. The germline CDR1 and CDR2 sequences are MGHRA and YSYEKL. V shed 4 bases, J shed 1 base, and the junction held 9 bases outside the gene matches. CDR3 length equals 17 residues. The CDR3 loop reads CASSRGQAFGTNEKLFF. For the CDR3, the DNA is TGCGCCAGCAGCCGAGGACAGGCGTTTGGAACTAATGAAAAACTGTTTTTT.

This clonotype was detected many times. V gene TRBV12-3 or TRBV12-4 combines with J gene TRBJ1-1; D is unclear. The V end lost 5 bases, the J end lost 1 base, and 8 bases lay between the germline ends. The CDR3 has 13 residues. CDR3 DNA sequence: TGTGCCAGCAGTCGTGATCGGAACACTGAAGCTTTCTTT. Translated: CASSRDRNTEAFF.

This clonotype was seen many times. The chain joins TRBV27 to TRBJ2-1; 8 bases are a match to TRBD2. CDR3 length: 17 residues. V was clipped by 6 bases and J by 3 bases; unmatched bases: 13. Germline V gives CDR1 MNHEY, CDR2 SMNVEV (reference sequence). The CDR3 protein is CASSPPRVAGLYNEQFF. CDR3 in DNA: TGTGCCAGCAGCCCCCCGAGGGTAGCGGGGCTCTACAATGAGCAGTTCTTC.

This clonotype was seen many times. The chain links TRBV12-5 to TRBJ2-1; D remains unclear. The germline V gene has CDR1 LGHNT and CDR2 FRNRAP. Trimming left V 1 base short and J 4 bases short, with 5 bases between. The CDR3 is 13 residues long. The CDR3 DNA sequence: TGTGCTAGTGGTTTGGACGGGTACAATGAGCAGTTCTTC. Translation gives CASGLDGYNEQFF.

The CDR3 DNA sequence: TGCAGTGCTAGAGTTGACCCCAAACCTGAAGCTTTCTTT. Amino acids: CSARVDPKPEAFF. This rearrangement joins TRBV20-1 to TRBJ1-1; no clear D. The ends were cut back, 1 base at V and 6 bases at J, with 12 bases in the middle. CDR3 length equals 13 residues. Germline V CDR1 and CDR2: DFQATT, SNEGSKA (reference sequence).

The gene calls are TRBV25-1 and TRBJ1-2; D is uncertain. Germline V gene data show CDR1 as MGHDK and CDR2 as SYGVNS. V was shortened by 3 bases and J by 4 bases, with 3 bases between the two germline ends. CDR3 length: 11 amino acids. As DNA, the CDR3 is TGTGCCAGCAGTGATACCTATGGCTACACCTTC. Residues: CASSDTYGYTF.

At least ten counts were recorded for this clonotype. The chain employs TRBV19 and TRBJ1-5, with TRBD1 matching 11 bases. V was pared by 4 bases and J by 7 bases, with 6 bases of the junction left unmatched. There are 15 residues in the CDR3. Germline CDR1 LNHDA, CDR2 SQIVND (reference sequence). CDR3 in amino acids: CASSRTGGAEQPQHF. The DNA of the CDR3 is TGTGCCAGTAGTAGGACAGGGGGCGCGGAGCAGCCCCAGCATTTT.